This T cell receptor beta chain was captured by sequencing in a study of shared clonotypes between healthy human individuals. Study-wide results and limits: It was the non-shared clonotypes that had lower generation probabilities than clonotypes shared by all four donors. Among donors, the sharing of clonotypes was expected to be influenced by sequencing depth.

The protocol was immunoSEQ multiplex PCR, while the TCRdb copy is restricted to in-frame clones and leaves out a portion. The data show roughly 1.5 million clones, around 98% seen once. J gave up 3 bases and V 0 bases, and 4 bases lay outside the gene matches. CDR3 size: 15 residues. Germline V gene sequence: CDR1 MNHEY, CDR2 SMNVEV (reference sequence). About this clone itself: What it recognizes is unknown.

CD4+ cell separation produced CD45RA+ naive and CD45RA-negative memory subsets. Material: naive CD4+ T cells sorted from blood. The subset here: CD45RA+ positively selected. The V gene is TRBV27, the J gene TRBJ2-7; 8 bases align to TRBD2. This TCR came from a man between 25 and 39 years old in good health. The CDR3 sequence: CASSLSVAGNYEQYF. The CDR3 DNA sequence: TGTGCCAGCAGTTTATCGGTAGCGGGGAACTACGAGCAGTACTTC.